The rows below give T cell receptor beta chains drawn from one sample of a study of graft-versus-host responses after intestinal transplantation. TCRdb's table, derived via immunoSEQ multiplex PCR, lists solely in-frame clones and lacks some. Of some 44,000 clones in the sample, about 95% are singletons; the top ten hold roughly 1.4%. The source was PBMCs, collected about 320 days after intestinal transplant. The source of these receptors is a human patient who received an intestinal transplant, so some T cells may come from the graft donor. CDR3s include the opening cysteine and the closing phenylalanine or tryptophan. D genes are given only for firm matches. Clone size is not always given. Where it is, it says once, few, many or a class for expanded clones.

V,size,D,J,CDR3,DNA
TRBV7-3,-,-,TRBJ2-5,CASSLGLEETQYF,TGTGCCAGCAGCTTGGGCCTAGAAGAGACCCAGTACTTC
TRBV27,-,TRBD2,TRBJ2-2,CASSFSGIGGGELFF,TGTGCCAGCAGTTTTAGCGGGATAGGGGGCGGGGAGCTGTTTTTT
TRBV13,-,TRBD1,TRBJ2-2,CASSFEGAYTGELFF,TGTGCCAGCAGCTTTGAGGGGGCTTACACCGGGGAGCTGTTTTTT
TRBV6-1,-,-,TRBJ1-3,CASSSGVSGNTIYF,TGTGCCAGCAGCTCAGGGGTCTCTGGAAACACCATATATTTT
TRBV28,-,TRBD2,TRBJ2-2,CASFSGANTGELFF,TGTGCCAGCTTTAGCGGGGCGAACACCGGGGAGCTGTTTTTT
TRBV10-3,-,TRBD2,TRBJ2-3,CASTPASGGDYSTDTQYF,TGTGCCAGCACCCCGGCTAGCGGGGGGGATTATAGCACAGATACGCAGTATTTT
TRBV19,-,-,TRBJ2-6,CASSTPGTDLSGANVLTF,TGTGCCAGTAGTACCCCCGGGACTGACCTATCTGGGGCCAACGTCCTGACTTTC
TRBV6-6,-,-,TRBJ1-1,CASSGRSNTEAFF,TGTGCCAGCAGCGGCCGCTCGAACACTGAAGCTTTCTTT
TRBV28,-,TRBD1,TRBJ2-2,CASSVAGTGGSGELFF,TGTGCCAGCAGTGTAGCCGGGACAGGGGGATCCGGGGAGCTGTTTTTT
TRBV28,-,TRBD1,TRBJ2-7,CASSLTDRGYEQYF,TGTGCCAGCAGTTTGACCGACAGGGGATACGAGCAGTACTTC
TRBV9,-,-,TRBJ2-3,CASSVEGGTDTQYF,TGTGCCAGCAGCGTGGAGGGGGGCACAGATACGCAGTATTTT
TRBV6-6,-,-,TRBJ1-5,CASSRQGPVQPQHF,TGTGCCAGCAGTCGACAAGGGCCTGTTCAGCCCCAGCATTTT
TRBV2,-,TRBD2,TRBJ2-1,CASSEAGRGADNEQFF,TGTGCCAGCAGTGAAGCGGGGCGGGGGGCTGACAATGAGCAGTTCTTC
TRBV5-1,-,-,TRBJ1-4,CASSLDRRKLFF,TGCGCCAGCAGCTTGGACAGACGCAAACTGTTTTTT
TRBV11-2,-,TRBD1,TRBJ1-2,CASSHSDRGGYGYTF,TGTGCCAGCAGCCATTCCGACAGGGGGGGTTATGGCTACACCTTC
TRBV4-1,-,-,TRBJ1-2,CASSQDPAYGFTF,TGCGCCAGCAGCCAAGATCCGGCCTATGGGTTCACCTTC
TRBV5-1,-,-,TRBJ2-3,CASSLADRQSADTQYF,TGCGCCAGCAGCTTGGCAGACCGTCAGTCTGCAGATACGCAGTATTTT
TRBV19,-,TRBD2,TRBJ2-1,CASSRARLAPYNEQFF,TGTGCCAGTAGTCGGGCCCGACTAGCCCCCTACAATGAGCAGTTCTTC
TRBV5-5,-,-,TRBJ2-3,CASYRESTDTQYF,TGTGCCAGCTACAGGGAAAGCACAGATACGCAGTATTTT
TRBV27,-,TRBD2,TRBJ2-5,CASSLGALAGGQETQYF,TGTGCCAGCAGTTTAGGAGCACTGGCGGGGGGGCAAGAGACCCAGTACTTC
TRBV4-1,-,-,TRBJ1-6,CASSQASVGGFYNSPLHF,TGCGCCAGCAGCCAAGCTTCTGTGGGGGGATTTTATAATTCACCCCTCCACTTT
TRBV6-1,once,-,TRBJ1-6,CASSPWVVNSPLHF,TGTGCCAGCAGTCCCTGGGTTGTTAATTCACCCCTCCACTTT
TRBV6-5,once,TRBD2,TRBJ2-5,CASMRGRRKETQYF,TGTGCCAGCATGCGCGGGAGGCGTAAAGAGACCCAGTACTTC
TRBV19,-,TRBD1,TRBJ2-3,CASSGKRQGADTQYF,TGTGCCAGTAGTGGAAAAAGGCAGGGGGCAGATACGCAGTATTTT
TRBV7-9,-,-,TRBJ1-6,CASSLTYNNSPLHF,TGTGCCAGCAGCTTAACCTATAACAATTCACCCCTCCACTTT
TRBV12-5,once,-,TRBJ1-5,CASGLGGGGNQPQHF,TGTGCTAGTGGTTTGGGCGGGGGGGGCAATCAGCCCCAGCATTTT
TRBV6-1,-,-,TRBJ2-3,CASRLGASSTDTQYF,TGTGCCAGCAGGCTGGGGGCTAGCAGCACAGATACGCAGTATTTT
TRBV6-5,-,TRBD1,TRBJ1-2,CASSSSGQGFYGYTF,TGTGCCAGCAGTTCCTCGGGACAGGGCTTCTATGGCTACACCTTC
TRBV18,-,-,TRBJ2-3,CASSPHFGGRVTQYF,TGTGCCAGCTCACCACATTTCGGGGGGCGAGTTACGCAGTATTTT
TRBV6-6,-,-,TRBJ1-2,CASSYSRTGFTF,TGTGCCAGCAGTTACTCCCGGACGGGGTTCACCTTC
TRBV11-2,-,TRBD1,TRBJ2-5,CASSWGQGVGTQYF,TGTGCCAGCAGCTGGGGACAGGGTGTTGGGACCCAGTACTTC
TRBV6-6,-,-,TRBJ2-5,CASSYGGWETQYF,TGTGCCAGCAGTTACGGGGGATGGGAGACCCAGTACTTC
TRBV7-2,-,TRBD1,TRBJ1-6,CASSFWTGARNSPLHF,TGTGCCAGCAGCTTTTGGACAGGGGCGCGGAATTCACCCCTCCACTTT
TRBV11-1,-,TRBD1,TRBJ2-7,CASSLAGTGASYEQYF,TGTGCCAGCAGCTTAGCGGGGACAGGGGCCTCCTACGAGCAGTACTTC
TRBV28,-,TRBD1,TRBJ2-7,CASLPGQEPYEQYF,TGTGCCAGTCTTCCCGGACAGGAGCCCTACGAGCAGTACTTC
TRBV4-2,-,TRBD2,TRBJ2-3,CASSPGTSGLADTQYF,TGTGCCAGCAGCCCGGGGACTAGCGGGTTGGCAGATACGCAGTATTTT
TRBV6-6,-,-,TRBJ1-1,CASSYMTDTEAFF,TGTGCCAGCAGTTATATGACAGACACTGAAGCTTTCTTT
TRBV5-6,-,TRBD2,TRBJ2-5,CASSLRDYRQETQYF,TGTGCCAGCAGCTTAAGGGACTACCGACAAGAGACCCAGTACTTC
TRBV5-5,-,TRBD2,TRBJ2-1,CASSLVHSGGPDNEQFF,TGTGCCAGCAGCTTGGTCCACTCGGGAGGGCCTGACAATGAGCAGTTCTTC
TRBV2,-,TRBD2,TRBJ2-1,CASGPGLANNEQFF,TGTGCCAGCGGGCCGGGACTAGCGAACAATGAGCAGTTCTTC
TRBV5-2,-,-,TRBJ1-2,CASNGTREVRKTYGYTF,TGTGCCAGCAATGGGACAAGAGAGGTACGAAAGACCTATGGCTACACCTTC
TRBV15,-,-,TRBJ2-7,CATSSRDRSYEQYF,TGTGCCACCAGCTCTCGGGACCGGTCCTACGAGCAGTACTTC
TRBV5-5,-,-,TRBJ2-7,CASSSFSYEQYF,TGTGCCAGCAGCTCTTTCTCCTACGAGCAGTACTTC
TRBV29-1,-,TRBD1,TRBJ1-5,CSVEAGTGEPQHF,TGCAGCGTTGAAGCGGGGACAGGGGAGCCCCAGCATTTT
TRBV28,-,-,TRBJ2-1,CASSSGTNGEQFF,TGTGCCAGCAGTAGCGGGACAAACGGTGAGCAGTTCTTC
TRBV28,-,-,TRBJ1-5,CASSSLNQPQHF,TGTGCCAGCAGTTCGCTAAATCAGCCCCAGCATTTT
TRBV6-6,-,-,TRBJ2-4,CASSYSDPGENIQYF,TGTGCCAGCAGTTACTCCGATCCAGGGGAAAACATTCAGTACTTC
TRBV7-6,-,-,TRBJ2-3,CASSSRQEGTDTQYF,TGTGCCAGCAGCTCCCGACAGGAAGGGACAGATACGCAGTATTTT
TRBV6-5,-,-,TRBJ2-7,CASRHRQDPSYEQYF,TGTGCCAGCAGACATCGACAGGATCCCTCCTACGAGCAGTACTTC
TRBV10-3,few,-,TRBJ1-1,CAISEGGGYTEAFF,TGTGCCATCAGTGAGGGGGGGGGCTACACTGAAGCTTTCTTT
TRBV30,-,TRBD2,TRBJ2-7,CAWAGTRVHEQYF,TGTGCCTGGGCCGGGACTAGGGTCCACGAGCAGTACTTC
TRBV5-1,-,TRBD2,TRBJ2-1,CASSSGAAGGAYNEQFF,TGCGCCAGCAGCTCCGGGGCAGCGGGGGGAGCCTACAATGAGCAGTTCTTC